Sequencing of this T cell receptor (beta chain) was carried out in a study of cytomegalovirus exposure and HLA in healthy donors. The germline V gene encodes CDR1 MNHEY and CDR2 SVGAGI. The CDR3 spans 14 residues. V shed 5 bases, J shed 7 bases, and the junction held 7 bases outside the gene matches. PCR employed 60 Vbeta and 13 Jbeta primers. The table came from immunoSEQ multiplex PCR; TCRdb's copy has only in-frame clones and leaves some out. Of about 180,000 clones detected, less than 85% appear once; the ten largest clones hold around 4.8%. This clone has just a few counts. Its target is unknown. Additional DNA sequences in this sample encode the identical CDR3. Whole-study results and caveats: Most CMV-associated TCR beta chains were later found to appear HLA-restricted.

This clonotype originated in a man between 18 and 29 years old in good health and CMV-seronegative. The chain recombines TRBV6-5 with TRBJ1-5; 8 bases match TRBD1. Sequencing was carried out using PBMCs. The CDR3 sequence is CASSPQGAGQPQHF. The DNA for the CDR3 is TGTGCCAGCAGTCCTCAGGGGGCAGGGCAGCCCCAGCATTTT.